The clone carrying this T cell receptor beta chain was seen a single time. Germline lookup yields CDR1 SGHDN and CDR2 FVKESK. J was trimmed by 3 bases and V by 5 bases; bases with no gene match: 12. The CDR3 has 17 residues. This sample was included in a study of blood T cell repertoires in COVID-19. Only in-frame clones appear in the TCRdb table, and some are missing; sequencing was by immunoSEQ multiplex PCR. Of 85,000 to 130,000 clones listed, roughly 87% are singletons. Sequencing used peripheral blood. This sequence was found in an older woman with acute or convalescent COVID-19. The rearrangement links TRBV14 to TRBJ1-1, with 10 bases that match TRBD1. The CDR3 nucleotides are TGTGCCAGCAGCTTTCGACAGGGGGCGCGTCGGGACACTGAAGCTTTCTTT. Amino acids: CASSFRQGARRDTEAFF.